The clone carrying this T cell receptor (beta chain) was found a few times. Other nucleotide sequences in the sample specify the same CDR3. The data belong to a study of shared clonotypes between healthy human individuals. The germline gives CDR1 MGHRA, CDR2 YSYEKL. J lost 5 bases, V lost 3 bases, and 4 bases had no gene match. The CDR3 runs 14 residues. CD45RA+ naive and CD45RA-negative memory subsets were separated from CD4+ cells. Sequencing was performed with immunoSEQ multiplex PCR; in TCRdb, only in-frame clones are kept and a portion is missing. The sample includes about 980,000 clones, over 60% of them seen just once.

Sequenced: memory CD4+ T cells sorted from blood. Subset specified: CD45RA-negative fraction. The sequence was obtained from a man aged 18-30 years in good health. The chain recombines TRBV4-1 with TRBJ1-5, with TRBD1 matching over 7 bases. The CDR3 spells CASSHNRGDQPQHF. The CDR3 region has the DNA TGCGCCAGCAGCCACAACAGGGGTGATCAGCCCCAGCATTTT.